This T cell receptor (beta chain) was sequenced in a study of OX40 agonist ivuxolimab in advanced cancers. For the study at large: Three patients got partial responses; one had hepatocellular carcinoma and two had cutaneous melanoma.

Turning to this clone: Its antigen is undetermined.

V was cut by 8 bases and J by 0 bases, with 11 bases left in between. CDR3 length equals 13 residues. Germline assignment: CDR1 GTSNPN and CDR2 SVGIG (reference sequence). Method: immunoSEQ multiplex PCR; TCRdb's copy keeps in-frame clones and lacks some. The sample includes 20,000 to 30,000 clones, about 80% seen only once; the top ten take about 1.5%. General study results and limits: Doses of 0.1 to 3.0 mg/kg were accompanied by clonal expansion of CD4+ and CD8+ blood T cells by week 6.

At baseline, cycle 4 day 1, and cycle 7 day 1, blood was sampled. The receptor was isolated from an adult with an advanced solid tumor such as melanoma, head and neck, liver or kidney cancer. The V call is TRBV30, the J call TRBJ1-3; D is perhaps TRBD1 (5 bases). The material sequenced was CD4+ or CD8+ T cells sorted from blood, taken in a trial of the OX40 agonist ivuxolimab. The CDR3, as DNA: TGTGCCCGGGGGTTACCCTCTGGAAACACCATATATTTT. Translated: CARGLPSGNTIYF.